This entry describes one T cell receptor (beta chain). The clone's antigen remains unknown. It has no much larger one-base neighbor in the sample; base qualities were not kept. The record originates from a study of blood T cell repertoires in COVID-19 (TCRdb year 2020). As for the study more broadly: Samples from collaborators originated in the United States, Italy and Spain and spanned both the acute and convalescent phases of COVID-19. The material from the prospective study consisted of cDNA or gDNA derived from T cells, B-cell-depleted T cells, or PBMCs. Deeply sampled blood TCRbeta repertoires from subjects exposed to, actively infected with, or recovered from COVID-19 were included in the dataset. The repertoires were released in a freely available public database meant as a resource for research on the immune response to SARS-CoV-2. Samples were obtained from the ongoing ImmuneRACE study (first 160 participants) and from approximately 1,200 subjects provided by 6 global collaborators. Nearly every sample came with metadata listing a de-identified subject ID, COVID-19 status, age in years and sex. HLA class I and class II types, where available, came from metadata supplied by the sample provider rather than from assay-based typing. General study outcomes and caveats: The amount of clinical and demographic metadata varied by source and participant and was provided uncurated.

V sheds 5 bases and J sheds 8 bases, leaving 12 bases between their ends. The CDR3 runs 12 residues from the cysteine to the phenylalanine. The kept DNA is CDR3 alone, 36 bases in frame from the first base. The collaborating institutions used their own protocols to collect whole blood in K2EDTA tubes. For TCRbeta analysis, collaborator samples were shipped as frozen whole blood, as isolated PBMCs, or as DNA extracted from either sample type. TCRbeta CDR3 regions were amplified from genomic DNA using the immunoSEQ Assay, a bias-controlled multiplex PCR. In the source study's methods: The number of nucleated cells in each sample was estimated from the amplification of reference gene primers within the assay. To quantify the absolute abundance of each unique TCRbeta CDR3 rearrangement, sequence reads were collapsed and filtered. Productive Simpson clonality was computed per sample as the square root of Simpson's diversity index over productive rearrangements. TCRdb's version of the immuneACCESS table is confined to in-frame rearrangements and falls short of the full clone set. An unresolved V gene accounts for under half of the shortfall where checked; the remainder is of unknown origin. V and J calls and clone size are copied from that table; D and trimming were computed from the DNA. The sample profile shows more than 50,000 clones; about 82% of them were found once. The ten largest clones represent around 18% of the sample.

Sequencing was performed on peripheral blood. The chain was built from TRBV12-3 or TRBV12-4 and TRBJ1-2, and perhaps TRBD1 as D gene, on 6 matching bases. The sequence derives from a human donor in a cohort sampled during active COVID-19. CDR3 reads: CASSTTGTGYTF. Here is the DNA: TGTGCCAGCAGTACTACAGGGACCGGCTACACCTTC.